This T cell receptor (beta chain) was identified in a study of T cells in localized non-small cell lung cancer. Some clones are missing from TCRdb's copy, which holds only in-frame ones; the method was immunoSEQ multiplex PCR. The sample records over a thousand clones, 15% to 20% being singletons. Sample share makes this clone medium-sized. The antigen remains undetermined. Study outcomes and limitations: Among the tissues sampled, uninvolved adjacent lung had the highest T cell clonality, above tumor. Investigators sequenced only a single tumor region, leaving heterogeneity possible. Across samples, adjacent lung featured a median roughly 50 of the top 100 tumor clones. Higher blood T cell density went with longer overall survival.

Germline V gene sequence: CDR1 MNHGY, CDR2 SAAAGT. The CDR3 totals 13 residues. V dropped 6 bases and J dropped 6 bases, with 12 bases sitting between them. The chain combines TRBV6-8 with TRBJ1-5; D remains ambiguous. The material was lung tumor tissue, obtained before any cancer treatment. The receptor was derived from a female donor aged 60 or older with stage I squamous cell lung carcinoma. As DNA, the CDR3 is TGTGCCAGCAGCCGCCGGTTGGGTCAGCCCCAGCATTTT. This gives the protein CASSRRLGQPQHF.